These 15 T cell receptor beta chains came from one sample sequenced in a study of T cells in Graves' hyperthyroidism and ophthalmopathy. The source material, RNA transcripts, was used to amplify TCR beta CDR3 regions. A first-round RT-PCR of the TCR CDR3 used the HTBI primer set. MiXCR was run by TCRdb on the multiplex PCR reads, yielding one entry per CDR3 protein. This table has approximately 630,000 distinct CDR3 sequences, around 16% appearing once. The sequenced sample was blood. The receptors derive from a woman aged 25-40 years with Graves' hyperthyroidism.

This clonotype has a handful of counts. The genes are TRBV30 and TRBJ2-3, with 11 bases aligning to TRBD1. The CDR3 covers 15 residues. The V and J ends lost 2 bases and 3 bases, in that order; junction bases with no gene match: 4. Germline CDR1 reads GTSNPN; CDR2 reads SVGIG (reference sequence). Here the CDR3 DNA reads TGTGCCTGGAGTCGAGGACAGGGGGCTACAGATACGCAGTATTTT. It encodes CAWSRGQGATDTQYF.

This clonotype was seen many times. The chain recombines TRBV11-2 with TRBJ2-2; maybe TRBD2 (6 bases). V shed 5 bases and J shed 5 bases, with 15 bases lying between them. Looked up from germline, CDR1 is SGHAT and CDR2 is FQNNGV. The length of the CDR3 is 15 residues. DNA of the CDR3: TGTGCCAGCAGCGGAAGAAGGGCGGGAACCGGGGAGCTGTTTTTT. Translation: CASSGRRAGTGELFF.

There are many counts of this clonotype. The chain joins TRBV27 to TRBJ2-1, with 9 bases fitting TRBD1. Per germline, CDR1 MNHEY and CDR2 SMNVEV (reference sequence). The CDR3 totals 15 residues. J was trimmed by 2 bases and V by 4 bases; bases with no gene match: 3. CDR3 coding DNA: TGTGCCAGCAGTTACGACAGGGGGGCCTACAATGAGCAGTTCTTC. It yields the protein CASSYDRGAYNEQFF.

This chain uses TRBV19 with TRBJ1-1; D is uncertain. Trimming left V 3 bases short and J 3 bases short, with 11 bases between. CDR3 length equals 14 residues. Germline V CDR1 and CDR2: LNHDA, SQIVND (reference sequence). The CDR3 sequence is CASSISSWDTEAFF. In nucleotides, the CDR3 is TGTGCCAGTAGTATCTCTTCCTGGGACACTGAAGCTTTCTTT.

This clonotype was recorded at least ten times. This chain links TRBV11-2 with TRBJ2-1; 10 bases agree with TRBD2. The CDR3 runs to 16 residues. The V gene end was trimmed by 5 bases and the J gene end by 3 bases; junction bases not matched to a gene: 7. Germline CDR1 is SGHAT and CDR2 is FQNNGV. The CDR3 region is CASSLSGTSDYNEQFF. The CDR3 region has the DNA TGTGCCAGCAGCCTCTCCGGGACTAGCGACTACAATGAGCAGTTCTTC.

This clonotype came up many times. The V gene is TRBV6-1, the J gene TRBJ1-1; no definite D call. The V gene's germline CDR1 is MNHNS and CDR2 SASEGT. The V end was cut by 6 bases, the J end by 0 bases, with 8 bases between. The CDR3 runs 13 residues. CDR3 DNA: TGTGCCAGCAGCACTATGATGAACACTGAAGCTTTCTTT. Translation gives CASSTMMNTEAFF.

This clonotype was counted at least ten times. The rearrangement joins TRBV7-9 to TRBJ1-5, with no clear D. Trimming removed 5 bases at V and 6 bases at J, with 8 bases between. This CDR3 region has 12 residues. Germline V gene data show CDR1 as SEHNR and CDR2 as FQNEAQ (reference sequence). The CDR3 region has the DNA TGTGCCAGCAGCCACGGGAGTCAGCCCCAGCATTTT. Translation gives CASSHGSQPQHF.

This clonotype has a count of ten or more. The chain couples TRBV28 to TRBJ2-1, with D possibly being TRBD2 (5 bases). CDR3 size: 13 residues. V lost 2 bases and J 8 bases, leaving 10 bases between the germline ends. Germline values: CDR1 MDHEN, CDR2 SYDVKM. The CDR3 loop reads CASSLITADEQFF. Written as DNA, the CDR3 is TGTGCCAGCAGTTTAATCACAGCGGATGAGCAGTTCTTC.

The chain has TRBV19 and TRBJ2-7; weak D call: TRBD1 (5 bases). The CDR3 is 16 residues long. V was pared by 4 bases and J by 0 bases, with 16 bases between. In germline, CDR1 is LNHDA, CDR2 SQIVND (reference sequence). The CDR3 loop reads CASSSSMAGYSYEQYF. The CDR3 bases are TGTGCCAGTAGTAGTTCTATGGCAGGGTACTCCTACGAGCAGTACTTC.

The chain employs TRBV5-1 and TRBJ1-1; the match to TRBD1 covers 9 bases. Germline V CDR1 and CDR2: SGHRS, YFSETQ. The V and J ends lost 4 bases and 1 base, in that order; junction bases with no gene match: 5. The CDR3 spans 15 residues. CDR3 loop: CASSPTGGANTEAFF. The CDR3 DNA reads TGCGCCAGCAGCCCCACAGGGGGCGCGAACACTGAAGCTTTCTTT.

This chain links TRBV28 with TRBJ1-2; D is possibly TRBD1 (6 bases). The CDR3 covers 14 residues. The germline CDR1 and CDR2 sequences are MDHEN and SYDVKM. V gave up 6 bases and J gave up 5 bases, with 16 bases separating them. The DNA of the CDR3 is TGTGCCAGCAGACCCCATGGGGGGCGTTATGGCTACACCTTC. This sequence encodes CASRPHGGRYGYTF.

This clonotype occurred a few times. The V call is TRBV9, the J call TRBJ2-1; tentative D call: TRBD2 (6 bases). Germline loops: CDR1 SGDLS, CDR2 YYNGEE. CDR3 length: 14 amino acids. Trimming removed 0 bases at V and 5 bases at J, with 9 bases between. As DNA, the CDR3 is TGTGCCAGCAGCGTAGTGCCTAGCGACAATGAGCAGTTCTTC. It specifies CASSVVPSDNEQFF.

The chain is built from TRBV7-3 and TRBJ2-3, with D hard to call. The V gene's germline CDR1 is SGHTA and CDR2 FQGTGA. V was cut by 4 bases and J by 0 bases, with 11 bases left in between. The CDR3 runs to 15 residues. The CDR3 loop is CASSSGSTSTDTQYF. In DNA, the CDR3 is TGTGCCAGCAGCTCCGGTTCTACTAGCACAGATACGCAGTATTTT.

There are a few counts of this clonotype. The rearrangement uses TRBV5-4 and TRBJ1-5; no reliable D call. Looked up from germline, CDR1 is SGHNT and CDR2 is YYREEE (reference sequence). V shed 4 bases and J shed 3 bases, with 11 bases lying between them. The CDR3 is 14 amino acids. The chain's CDR3 is CASSSGINNQPQHF. The CDR3 DNA reads as TGTGCCAGCAGCAGCGGGATTAACAATCAGCCCCAGCATTTT.

There are many counts of this clonotype. The J gene is TRBJ1-2, the V gene TRBV30; D remains ambiguous. The CDR3 has 12 amino acids. Germline lookup yields CDR1 GTSNPN and CDR2 SVGIG (reference sequence). Trimming stripped 3 bases from V and 2 bases from J, with 7 bases between. CDR3 in DNA: TGTGCCTGGAGCCGGGAAAACTATGGCTACACCTTC. Translating it yields CAWSRENYGYTF.